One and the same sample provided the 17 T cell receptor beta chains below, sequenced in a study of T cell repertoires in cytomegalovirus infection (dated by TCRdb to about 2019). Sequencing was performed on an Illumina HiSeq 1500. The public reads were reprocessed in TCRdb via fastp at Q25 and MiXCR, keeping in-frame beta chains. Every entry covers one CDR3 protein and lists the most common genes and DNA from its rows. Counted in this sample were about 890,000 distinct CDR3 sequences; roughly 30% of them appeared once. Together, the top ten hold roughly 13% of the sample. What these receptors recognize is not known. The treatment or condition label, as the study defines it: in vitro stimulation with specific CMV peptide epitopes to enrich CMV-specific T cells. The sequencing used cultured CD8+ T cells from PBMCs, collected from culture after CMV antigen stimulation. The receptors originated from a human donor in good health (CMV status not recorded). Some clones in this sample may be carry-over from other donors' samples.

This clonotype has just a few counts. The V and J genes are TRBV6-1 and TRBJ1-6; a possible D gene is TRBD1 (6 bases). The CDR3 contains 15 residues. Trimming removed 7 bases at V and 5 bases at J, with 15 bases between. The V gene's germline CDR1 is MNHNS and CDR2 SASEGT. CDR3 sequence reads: CASNPRDTDNSPLHF. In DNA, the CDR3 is TGTGCCAGCAACCCTAGGGACACCGATAATTCACCCCTCCACTTT.

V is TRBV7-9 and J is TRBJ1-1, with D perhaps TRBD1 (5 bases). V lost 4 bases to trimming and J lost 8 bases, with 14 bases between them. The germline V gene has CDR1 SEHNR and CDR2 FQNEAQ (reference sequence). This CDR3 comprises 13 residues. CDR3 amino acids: CASSSPGTWEAFF. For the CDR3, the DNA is TGTGCCAGCAGCTCCCCGGGGACTTGGGAAGCTTTCTTT.

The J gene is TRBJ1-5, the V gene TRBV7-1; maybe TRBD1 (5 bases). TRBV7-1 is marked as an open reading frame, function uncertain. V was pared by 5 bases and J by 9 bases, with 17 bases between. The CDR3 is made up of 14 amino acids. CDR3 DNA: TGTGCCAGCAGCCCACCCGACAGCCTGTCGCCCCAGCATTTT. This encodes CASSPPDSLSPQHF.

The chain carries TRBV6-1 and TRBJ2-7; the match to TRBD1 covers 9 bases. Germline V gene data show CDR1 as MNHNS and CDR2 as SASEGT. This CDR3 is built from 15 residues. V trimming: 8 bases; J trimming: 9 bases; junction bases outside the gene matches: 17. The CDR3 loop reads CASPSSRDRVRSQYV. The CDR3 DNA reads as TGTGCCAGCCCGTCCAGCCGGGACAGGGTACGATCGCAGTACGTC.

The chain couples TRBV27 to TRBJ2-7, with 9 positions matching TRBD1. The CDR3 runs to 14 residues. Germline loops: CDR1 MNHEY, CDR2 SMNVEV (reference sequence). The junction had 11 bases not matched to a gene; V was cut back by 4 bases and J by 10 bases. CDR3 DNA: TGTGCCAGCAGTTCCGGGACAGGGTTATTAACACAGTACTTC. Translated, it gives CASSSGTGLLTQYF.

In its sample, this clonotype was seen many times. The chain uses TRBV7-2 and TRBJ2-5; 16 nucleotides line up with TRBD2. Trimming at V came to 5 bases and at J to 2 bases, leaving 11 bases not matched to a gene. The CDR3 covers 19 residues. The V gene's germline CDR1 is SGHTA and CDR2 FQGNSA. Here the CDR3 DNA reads TGTGCCAGCAGCCTTATACCGGGACTAGCGGGGGGGCAACAAGAGACCCAGTACTTC. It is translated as CASSLIPGLAGGQQETQYF.

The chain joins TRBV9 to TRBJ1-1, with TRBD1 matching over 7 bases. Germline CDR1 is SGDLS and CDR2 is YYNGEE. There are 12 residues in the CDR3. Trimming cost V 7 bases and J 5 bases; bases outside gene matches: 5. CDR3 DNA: TGTGCCAGCGGCAGGGGGACAACTGAAGCTTTCTTT. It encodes CASGRGTTEAFF. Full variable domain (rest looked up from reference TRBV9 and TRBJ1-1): DSGVTQTPKHLITATGQRVTLRCSPRSGDLSVYWYQQSLDQGLQFLIQYYNGEERAKGNILERFSAQQFPDLHSELNLSSLELGDSALYFCASGRGTTEAFFGQGTRLTVV.

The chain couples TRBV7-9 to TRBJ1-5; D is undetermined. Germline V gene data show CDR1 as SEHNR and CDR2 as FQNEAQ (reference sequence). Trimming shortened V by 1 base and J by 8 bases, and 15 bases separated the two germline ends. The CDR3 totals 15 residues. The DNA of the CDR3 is TGTGCCAGCAGCTTAGGTATCAGAGTTTTGGAGCCCCAGCATTTT. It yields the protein CASSLGIRVLEPQHF. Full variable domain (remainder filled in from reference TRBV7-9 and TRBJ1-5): DTGVSQNPRHKITKRGQNVTFRCDPISEHNRLYWYRQTLGQGPEFLTYFQNEAQLEKSRLLSDRFSAERPKGSFSTLEIQRTEQGDSAMYLCASSLGIRVLEPQHFGDGTRLSIL.

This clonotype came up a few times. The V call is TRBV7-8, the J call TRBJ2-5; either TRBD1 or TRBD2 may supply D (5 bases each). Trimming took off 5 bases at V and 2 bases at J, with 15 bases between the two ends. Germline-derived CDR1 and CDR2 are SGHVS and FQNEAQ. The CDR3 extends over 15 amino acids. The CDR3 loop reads CASSDTGTLQETQYF. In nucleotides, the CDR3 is TGTGCCAGCAGCGACACCGGGACCCTACAAGAGACCCAGTACTTC.

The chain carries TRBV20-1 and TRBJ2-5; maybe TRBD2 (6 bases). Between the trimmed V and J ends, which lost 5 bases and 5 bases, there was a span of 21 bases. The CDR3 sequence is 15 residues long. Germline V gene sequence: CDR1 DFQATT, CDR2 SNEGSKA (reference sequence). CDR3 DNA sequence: TGCAGTGCTGTCGGGGACTCAGGGTTTCTGGAGACCCAGTACTTC. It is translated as CSAVGDSGFLETQYF.

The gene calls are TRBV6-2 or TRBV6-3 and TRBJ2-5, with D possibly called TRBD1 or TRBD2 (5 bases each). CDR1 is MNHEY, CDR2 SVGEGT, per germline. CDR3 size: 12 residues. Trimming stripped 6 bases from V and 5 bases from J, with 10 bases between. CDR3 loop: CASRRGWETQYF. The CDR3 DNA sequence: TGTGCCAGCAGGAGGGGCTGGGAGACCCAGTACTTC.

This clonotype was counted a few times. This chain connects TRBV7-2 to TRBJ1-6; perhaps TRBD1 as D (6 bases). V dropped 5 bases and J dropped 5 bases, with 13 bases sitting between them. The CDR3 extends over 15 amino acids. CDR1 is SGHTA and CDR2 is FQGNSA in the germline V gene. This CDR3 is CASSVQGGHNSPLHF. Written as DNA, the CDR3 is TGTGCCAGCAGCGTACAGGGAGGCCATAATTCACCCCTCCACTTT.

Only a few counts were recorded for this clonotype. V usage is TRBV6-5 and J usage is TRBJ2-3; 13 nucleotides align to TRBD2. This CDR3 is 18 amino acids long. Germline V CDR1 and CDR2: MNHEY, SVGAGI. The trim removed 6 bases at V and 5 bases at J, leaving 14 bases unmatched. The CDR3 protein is CASSLRTWTSGGGDTQYF. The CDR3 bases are TGTGCCAGCAGCTTAAGAACCTGGACTAGCGGGGGTGGAGATACGCAGTATTTT.

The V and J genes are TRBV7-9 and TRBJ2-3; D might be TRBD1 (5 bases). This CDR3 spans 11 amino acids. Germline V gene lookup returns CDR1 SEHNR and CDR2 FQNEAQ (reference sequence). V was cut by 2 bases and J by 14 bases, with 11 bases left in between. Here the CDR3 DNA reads TGTGCCAGCAGCTTAATCGGACAAGGGTATTTT. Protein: CASSLIGQGYF.

CDR3 sequence (DNA): TGTGCCAGTAGGGCAGGGGCGGGTTCACCCCTCCACTTT. Translating gives CASRAGAGSPLHF. This chain joins TRBV19 and TRBJ1-6, with D perhaps matching TRBD1 (6 bases). Germline CDR1 is LNHDA and CDR2 is SQIVND (reference sequence). This CDR3 spans 13 amino acids. V was trimmed by 6 bases and J by 9 bases, leaving 12 bases between them.

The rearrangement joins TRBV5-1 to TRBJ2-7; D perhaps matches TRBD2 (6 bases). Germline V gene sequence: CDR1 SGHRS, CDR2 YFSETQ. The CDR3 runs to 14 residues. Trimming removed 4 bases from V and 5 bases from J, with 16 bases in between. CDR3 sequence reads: CASSPRGGLHEQYF. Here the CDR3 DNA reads TGCGCCAGCAGCCCGAGGGGAGGTCTACACGAGCAGTACTTC.

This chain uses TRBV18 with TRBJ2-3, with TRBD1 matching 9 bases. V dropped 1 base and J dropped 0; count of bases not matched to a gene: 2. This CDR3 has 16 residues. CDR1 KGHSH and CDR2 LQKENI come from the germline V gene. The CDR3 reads CASSPRTGASTDTQYF. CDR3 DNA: TGTGCCAGCTCACCACGGACAGGGGCTAGCACAGATACGCAGTATTTT.